This T cell receptor (beta chain) originates from a study of early T cells in non-severe SARS-CoV-2 infection. Whole-study context: Sequencing of unsorted whole blood was done on bulk RNA, leaving chains unpaired.

General study results and limits: Private and CD4 specificities were missed by VDJdb matching, which favored anti-spike CD8 responses.

V was pared by 3 bases and J by 8 bases, with 14 bases between. The V gene's germline CDR1 is LNHDA and CDR2 SQIVND (reference sequence). The CDR3 is 14 residues long. This clonotype was counted at least ten times. Its antigen is not known. cDNA molecules, individually, were tagged with unique molecular identifiers. Each CDR3 protein gets one entry after TCRdb re-called the 5' RACE reads with MiXCR. The sample gives approximately 77,000 distinct CDR3 sequences, 9% to 15% of which show up once; about 16% is in the top ten. The starting material was whole blood, obtained at baseline. The sequence was obtained from an adult who was a healthcare worker with PCR-confirmed SARS-CoV-2 infection or an uninfected control (not recorded which). The donor label of this sample is uncertain. The V gene is TRBV19, the J gene TRBJ2-1; the D gene is possibly TRBD2 (6 bases). The CDR3 loop reads CASSIPSGVHEQFF. In nucleotides, the CDR3 is TGTGCCAGTAGTATTCCATCGGGAGTCCATGAGCAGTTCTTC.